These T cell receptor beta chains were read from a single sample in a study of cytomegalovirus exposure and HLA in healthy donors. The table came from immunoSEQ multiplex PCR; TCRdb's copy has only in-frame clones and leaves some out. The data hold about 150,000 clones, with approximately 88% observed a single time. Material: PBMCs. These receptors all come from a woman younger than 30 in good health and CMV-seronegative. The CDR3 runs from the conserved cysteine through the conserved F or W. The order of the fields is J gene, clone size, V gene, D gene, CDR3 protein, CDR3 DNA. D genes are given only for firm matches. Clone size appears in some rows only: once, few, many, or a class for an expanded clone.

TRBJ1-2,.,TRBV19,.,CATQRNRDGYTF,TGTGCCACCCAGAGAAACAGGGATGGCTACACCTTC
TRBJ1-1,.,TRBV6-5,.,CASSYRGGQHTEAFF,TGTGCCAGCAGTTACAGGGGCGGACAGCACACTGAAGCTTTCTTT
TRBJ2-1,few,TRBV7-3,TRBD1,CASSLGQVGSSEQFF,TGTGCCAGCAGCTTAGGACAGGTAGGGAGTAGTGAGCAGTTCTTC
TRBJ1-5,.,TRBV21-1,.,CASSNIRGCQPQHF,TGTGCCAGCAGCAATATCAGGGGATGTCAGCCCCAGCATTTT
TRBJ2-7,.,TRBV28,.,CASRPGLIEAYEQYF,TGTGCCAGCAGGCCAGGACTTATCGAGGCCTACGAGCAGTACTTC
TRBJ2-7,.,TRBV18,.,CASSRDTGEQYF,TGTGCCAGCTCACGGGACACCGGCGAGCAGTACTTC
TRBJ2-2,.,TRBV2,.,CASNQGRVSTGELFF,TGTGCCAGCAACCAGGGGCGGGTTAGCACCGGGGAGCTGTTTTTT
TRBJ1-2,.,TRBV28,.,CASSLRVGSYTF,TGTGCCAGCAGCCTACGGGTCGGCAGCTACACCTTC
TRBJ2-1,.,TRBV5-1,TRBD1,CASSFAGTGGLF,TGCGCCAGCAGTTTCGCGGGGACAGGGGGACTCTTC
TRBJ2-3,.,TRBV4-1,TRBD2,CASSQGVLAGGSTDTQYF,TGCGCCAGCAGCCAAGGAGTCCTAGCGGGGGGATCCACAGATACGCAGTATTTT
TRBJ1-5,.,TRBV19,.,CASSRAGRIGNQPQHF,TGTGCCAGTAGTAGAGCAGGGAGGATCGGCAATCAGCCCCAGCATTTT
TRBJ2-2,.,TRBV28,TRBD1,CASSLFETGSDGELFF,TGTGCCAGCAGTCTGTTTGAGACAGGGTCAGATGGGGAGCTGTTTTTT
TRBJ1-3,.,TRBV9,.,CASRSPGDSGNTIYF,TGTGCCAGCAGGAGTCCAGGGGACTCTGGAAACACCATATATTTT
TRBJ1-5,.,TRBV28,.,CASSHYKDSRNQPQHF,TGTGCCAGCAGTCACTACAAGGACAGCCGCAATCAGCCCCAGCATTTT
TRBJ1-1,once,TRBV18,TRBD1,CASSPDRKNTEAFF,TGTGCCAGCTCACCGGACAGGAAGAACACTGAAGCTTTCTTT
TRBJ2-4,.,TRBV19,TRBD1,CASSIGGTGQGDKNSQYF,TGTGCCAGTAGTATAGGAGGGACGGGACAGGGGGACAAAAACAGTCAGTACTTC
TRBJ1-3,.,TRBV6-5,.,CASSYSAGLSGNTIYF,TGTGCCAGCAGTTACTCGGCGGGACTCTCTGGAAACACCATATATTTT
TRBJ2-3,.,TRBV11-3,.,CASSLEYTDTQYF,TGTGCCAGCAGCTTAGAGTACACAGATACGCAGTATTTT
TRBJ1-2,.,TRBV10-3,TRBD1,CAIRAGIQGNGYTF,TGTGCCATCAGGGCGGGTATACAGGGGAATGGCTACACCTTC
TRBJ2-5,.,TRBV7-6,TRBD1,CASSLPGQGQETQYF,TGTGCCAGCAGCTTACCGGGACAGGGACAAGAGACCCAGTACTTC
TRBJ2-7,.,TRBV30,.,CAWSFGGSYYEQYF,TGTGCCTGGAGTTTTGGCGGATCCTACTACGAGCAGTACTTC
TRBJ1-3,once,TRBV6-1,.,CASSEPGHSSGNTIYF,TGTGCCAGCAGTGAGCCGGGACACAGCTCTGGAAACACCATATATTTT
TRBJ1-1,.,TRBV7-8,TRBD1,CASRQGVRGTEAFF,TGTGCCAGCAGACAGGGGGTTCGGGGCACTGAAGCTTTCTTT
TRBJ1-5,.,TRBV20-1,.,CSAGFQPQHF,TGCAGTGCCGGTTTCCAGCCCCAGCATTTT
TRBJ1-2,.,TRBV19,.,CASTTGNPYGYTF,TGTGCCAGTACCACAGGGAACCCCTACGGCTACACCTTC
TRBJ2-3,.,TRBV6-1,TRBD2,CASSEVVSGGATDTQYF,TGTGCCAGCAGTGAAGTGGTTAGCGGGGGGGCCACAGATACGCAGTATTTT
TRBJ2-3,.,TRBV28,TRBD1,CASSLAPGQGAITQYF,TGTGCCAGCAGCCTCGCTCCGGGACAGGGCGCAATTACGCAGTATTTT
TRBJ1-1,.,TRBV15,.,CATSRGTNTEAFF,TGTGCCACCAGCAGAGGTACAAACACTGAAGCTTTCTTT
TRBJ2-7,few,TRBV19,TRBD1,CASSRGTGVSTYEQYF,TGTGCCAGTAGTAGAGGGACAGGAGTTAGTACCTACGAGCAGTACTTC
TRBJ2-3,.,TRBV7-8,TRBD2,CASSSYYERGGTDTQYF,TGTGCCAGCAGCTCATACTACGAGCGGGGGGGCACAGATACGCAGTATTTT
TRBJ2-4,.,TRBV6-1,.,CASSVKQGGNIQYF,TGTGCCAGCAGTGTTAAACAGGGGGGGAACATTCAGTACTTC
TRBJ2-3,.,TRBV4-2,TRBD2,CASSQDGSGLMGTDTQYF,TGTGCCAGCAGCCAAGATGGCTCGGGACTAATGGGCACAGATACGCAGTATTTT
TRBJ2-1,.,TRBV11-2,.,CASSSASGTSNEQFF,TGTGCCAGCAGCTCCGCTTCCGGGACTTCCAATGAGCAGTTCTTC